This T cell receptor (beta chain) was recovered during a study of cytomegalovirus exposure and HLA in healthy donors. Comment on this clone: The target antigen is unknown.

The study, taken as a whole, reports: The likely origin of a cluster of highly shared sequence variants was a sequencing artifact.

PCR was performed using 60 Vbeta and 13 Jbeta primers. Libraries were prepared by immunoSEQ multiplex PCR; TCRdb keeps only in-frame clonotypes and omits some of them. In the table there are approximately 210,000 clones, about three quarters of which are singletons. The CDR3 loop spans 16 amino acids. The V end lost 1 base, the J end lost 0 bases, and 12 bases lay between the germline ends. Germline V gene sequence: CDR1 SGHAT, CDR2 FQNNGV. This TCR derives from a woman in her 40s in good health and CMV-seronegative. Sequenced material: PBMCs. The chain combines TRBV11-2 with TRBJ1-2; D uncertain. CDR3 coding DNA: TGTGCCAGCAGCTTAGTAAGCGGGTTCGCTAACTATGGCTACACCTTC. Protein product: CASSLVSGFANYGYTF.